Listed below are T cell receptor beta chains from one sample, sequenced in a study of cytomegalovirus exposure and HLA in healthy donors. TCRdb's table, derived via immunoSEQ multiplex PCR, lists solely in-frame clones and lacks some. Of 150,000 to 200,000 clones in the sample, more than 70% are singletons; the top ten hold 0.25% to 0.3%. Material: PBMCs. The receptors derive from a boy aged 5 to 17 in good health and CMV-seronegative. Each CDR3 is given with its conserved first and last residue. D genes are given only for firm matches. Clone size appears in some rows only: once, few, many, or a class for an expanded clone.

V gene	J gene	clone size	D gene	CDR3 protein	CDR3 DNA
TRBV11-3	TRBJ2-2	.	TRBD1	CASSPGQAERELFF	TGTGCCAGCAGCCCGGGACAGGCTGAGAGGGAGCTGTTTTTT
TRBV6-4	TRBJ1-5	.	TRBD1	CASGTGQYSNQPQHF	TGTGCCAGCGGTACGGGACAGTATAGCAATCAGCCCCAGCATTTT
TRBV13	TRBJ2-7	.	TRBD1	CASSSSWDRGKYEQYF	TGTGCCAGCAGCTCATCCTGGGACAGGGGGAAGTACGAGCAGTACTTC
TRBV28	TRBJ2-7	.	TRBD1	CASSQGTGFPYEQYF	TGTGCCAGCAGCCAAGGGACAGGGTTTCCCTACGAGCAGTACTTC
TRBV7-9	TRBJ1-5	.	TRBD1	CASSQTGDEGWPQHF	TGTGCCAGCAGCCAGACAGGGGATGAGGGGTGGCCCCAGCATTTT
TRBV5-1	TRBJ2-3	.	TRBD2	CASSLALAGGSGTDTQYF	TGCGCCAGCAGCCTAGCTCTAGCGGGAGGGTCGGGCACAGATACGCAGTATTTT
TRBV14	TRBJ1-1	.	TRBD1	CASSHDRGLNTEAFF	TGTGCCAGCAGCCATGACAGGGGGTTGAACACTGAAGCTTTCTTT
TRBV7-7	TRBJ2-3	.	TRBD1	CASSSSGGLTDTQYF	TGTGCTAGCAGCTCATCAGGGGGCCTCACAGATACGCAGTATTTT
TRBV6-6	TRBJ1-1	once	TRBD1	CASSWEATGPDAFF	TGTGCCAGCAGTTGGGAGGCGACAGGGCCTGACGCTTTCTTT
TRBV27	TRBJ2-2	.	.	CASSGSGNTGELFF	TGTGCCAGCTCGGGTAGCGGAAACACCGGGGAGCTGTTTTTT
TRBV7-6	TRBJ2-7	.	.	CASSENRAHEQYF	TGTGCCAGCAGCGAGAACAGGGCCCACGAGCAGTACTTC
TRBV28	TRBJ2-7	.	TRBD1	CASSFRPGQSRSYEQYF	TGTGCCAGCAGCTTTCGTCCGGGACAGAGCCGCTCCTACGAGCAGTACTTC
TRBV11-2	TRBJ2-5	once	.	CASSPSAGAWETQYF	TGTGCCAGCTCCCCGTCGGCGGGCGCCTGGGAGACCCAGTACTTC
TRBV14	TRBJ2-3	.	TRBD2	CASSQEWWSSGGTDTQYF	TGTGCCAGCAGCCAAGAGTGGTGGTCTAGCGGGGGAACAGATACGCAGTATTTT
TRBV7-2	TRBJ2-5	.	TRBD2	CASSSRLAGAQETQYF	TGTGCCAGCAGCTCAAGACTAGCGGGGGCACAAGAGACCCAGTACTTC
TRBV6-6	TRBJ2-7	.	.	CASSLGGEQYF	TGTGCCAGCAGCCTAGGTGGCGAGCAGTACTTC
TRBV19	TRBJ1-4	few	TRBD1	CANRKGQGNEKLFF	TGTGCCAATAGAAAGGGACAGGGGAATGAAAAACTGTTTTTT
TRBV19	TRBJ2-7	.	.	CASSMTPGVYYEQYF	TGTGCCAGTAGTATGACACCCGGGGTTTACTACGAGCAGTACTTC
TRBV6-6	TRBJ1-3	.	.	CASIPPESGNTIYF	TGTGCCAGCATACCCCCGGAGTCTGGAAACACCATATATTTT